Presented here are 13 T cell receptor beta chains from one specimen sequenced in a study of blood T cell repertoires in COVID-19. Assay: immunoSEQ multiplex PCR; the TCRdb copy retains only in-frame clones and omits some. The data show about 200,000 clones, approximately 80% seen once. Sequencing was done on a sample of peripheral blood. These receptors came from a man aged 55 to 69 with COVID-19, enrolled during active disease.

V and J are TRBV4-2 and TRBJ1-3; the D gene is possibly TRBD1 (5 bases). V lost 0 bases to trimming and J lost 2 bases, with 8 bases between them. The CDR3 length is 15 residues. Germline lookup yields CDR1 LGHNA and CDR2 YNFKEQ. This CDR3 is CASSQDSTAGNTIYF. The CDR3 region has the DNA TGTGCCAGCAGCCAAGATTCGACAGCTGGAAACACCATATATTTT.

This chain links TRBV10-3 with TRBJ2-6; D is unresolved. CDR3 length: 12 residues. Germline V gives CDR1 ENHRY, CDR2 SYGVKD. The V end lost 10 bases, the J end lost 4 bases, and 8 bases lay between the germline ends. CDR3 loop: CATTEGANVLTF. CDR3 DNA: TGTGCCACCACCGAGGGGGCCAACGTCCTGACTTTC.

The chain uses TRBV19 and TRBJ1-2; maybe TRBD1 (6 bases). Germline V gene sequence: CDR1 LNHDA, CDR2 SQIVND (reference sequence). This CDR3 spans 16 amino acids. V lost 3 bases and J lost 5, with 19 bases in between. CDR3 loop: CASSILGLQGRYGYTF. CDR3 nucleotide sequence: TGTGCCAGTAGTATTCTGGGCCTACAGGGCCGGTATGGCTACACCTTC.

V gene TRBV6-5 combines with J gene TRBJ1-5, with unresolved D. Germline V CDR1 and CDR2: MNHEY, SVGAGI. The V gene lost 2 bases and the J gene lost 7 bases, with 12 bases spanning the gap. CDR3 length equals 14 residues. The DNA of the CDR3 is TGTGCCAGCAGTTACCGCAGGCTCGGCCAGCCCCAGCATTTT. As protein: CASSYRRLGQPQHF.

This sequence joins TRBV18 and TRBJ2-4; D call uncertain. The germline V gene has CDR1 KGHSH and CDR2 LQKENI. The CDR3 loop spans 15 amino acids. The germline V and J ends were trimmed by 4 bases and 3 bases, with 13 bases remaining between them. The CDR3 DNA reads TGTGCCAGCTCACAATCTAATCTCGACAAAAACATTCAGTACTTC. It encodes CASSQSNLDKNIQYF.

This clone occurred once. V is TRBV27 and J is TRBJ1-5; TRBD1 is a possible D gene (5 bases). The CDR3 length is 15 residues. With 1 base removed from V and 7 bases from J, the gap between germline ends came to 14 bases. In germline, CDR1 is MNHEY, CDR2 SMNVEV (reference sequence). CDR3 bases: TGTGCCAGCAGTTTATATGGAGGGGAGAGGCAGCCCCAGCATTTT. The encoded protein is CASSLYGGERQPQHF.

The genes are TRBV2 and TRBJ1-5, with D unclear. CDR1 is SNHLY and CDR2 is FYNNEI in the germline V gene. CDR3 length equals 12 residues. V gave up 3 bases and J gave up 10 bases, with 10 bases separating them. The CDR3 coding sequence is TGTGCCAGCAGTGAGGGAGGGAGACCCCAGCATTTT. Amino acids: CASSEGGRPQHF.

The J gene is TRBJ1-5, the V gene TRBV24-1; possibly TRBD1 for D (5 bases). Between the trimmed V and J ends, which lost 9 bases and 2 bases, there was a span of 10 bases. Germline CDR1 is KGHDR and CDR2 is SFDVKD. The CDR3 runs 13 residues. CDR3 region: CATGALGNQPQHF. For the CDR3, the DNA is TGTGCCACCGGGGCCCTTGGCAATCAGCCCCAGCATTTT.

The chain couples TRBV5-6 to TRBJ1-2; D gene unclear. Germline CDR1 SGHDT, CDR2 YYEEEE. V lost 0 bases and J 13 bases, leaving 10 bases between the germline ends. This CDR3 spans 11 amino acids. The CDR3 region is CASSLASASTF. The CDR3 coding sequence is TGTGCCAGCAGCTTGGCGTCAGCGTCCACCTTC.

The genes are TRBV10-3 and TRBJ1-2; TRBD1 matches 10 bases. Germline-derived CDR1 and CDR2 are ENHRY and SYGVKD. V was pared by 3 bases and J by 0 bases, with 4 bases of the junction left unmatched. The CDR3 is 16 residues long. The CDR3 nucleotides read TGTGCCATCAGTGACCACGGGACAGGGGCTAACTATGGCTACACCTTC. This gives the protein CAISDHGTGANYGYTF.

The chain employs TRBV2 and TRBJ2-1, with D hard to call. Trimming stripped 4 bases from V and 0 bases from J, with 10 bases between. CDR3 length: 15 residues. Germline V lookup: CDR1 SNHLY, CDR2 FYNNEI. The CDR3 coding sequence is TGTGCCAGCAGTGTAGATAAGAGCTCCTACAATGAGCAGTTCTTC. Residues: CASSVDKSSYNEQFF.

V usage is TRBV12-3 or TRBV12-4 and J usage is TRBJ1-5, with TRBD1 matching 7 bases. J gave up 6 bases and V 4 bases, and 3 bases lay outside the gene matches. This CDR3 is 13 amino acids long. CDR3: CASSSNRGQPQHF. CDR3 coding DNA: TGTGCCAGCAGTTCCAACAGGGGTCAGCCCCAGCATTTT.

V usage is TRBV4-3 and J usage is TRBJ1-6; 7 nucleotides line up with TRBD1. The CDR3 extends over 16 amino acids. Looked up from germline, CDR1 is LGHNA and CDR2 is YSLEER. Germline trimming cut 3 bases from V and 5 bases from J; bases unmatched to any gene: 7. The CDR3 spells CASSQDPTGNNSPLHF. Written as DNA, the CDR3 is TGCGCCAGCAGCCAGGACCCGACAGGGAATAATTCACCCCTCCACTTT.